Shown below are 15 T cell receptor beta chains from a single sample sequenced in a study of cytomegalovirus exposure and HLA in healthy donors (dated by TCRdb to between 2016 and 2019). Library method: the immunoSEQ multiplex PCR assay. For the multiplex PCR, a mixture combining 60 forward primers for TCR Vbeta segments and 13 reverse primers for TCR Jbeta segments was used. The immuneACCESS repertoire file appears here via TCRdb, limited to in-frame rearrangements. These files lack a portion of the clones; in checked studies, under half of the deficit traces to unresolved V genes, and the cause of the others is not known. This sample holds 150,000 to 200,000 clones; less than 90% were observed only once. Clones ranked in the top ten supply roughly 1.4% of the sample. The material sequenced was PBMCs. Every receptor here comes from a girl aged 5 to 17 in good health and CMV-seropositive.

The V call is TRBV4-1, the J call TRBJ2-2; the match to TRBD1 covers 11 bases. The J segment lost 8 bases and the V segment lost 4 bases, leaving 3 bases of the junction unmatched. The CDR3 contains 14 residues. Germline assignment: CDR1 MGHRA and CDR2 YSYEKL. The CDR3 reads CASSLGQGAGELFF. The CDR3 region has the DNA TGCGCCAGCAGCCTCGGACAGGGGGCAGGGGAGCTGTTTTTT.

In DNA, the CDR3 is TGTGCCACCAGCAGAGGTATCTCCACCAGCGGGATCTACTACAATGAGCAGTTCTTC. Translating it yields CATSRGISTSGIYYNEQFF. The chain joins TRBV15 to TRBJ2-1; TRBD2 aligns across 7 bases. J gave up 3 bases and V 1 base, and 15 bases lay outside the gene matches. Germline CDR1 LNHNV, CDR2 YYDKDF (reference sequence). The CDR3 runs to 19 residues.

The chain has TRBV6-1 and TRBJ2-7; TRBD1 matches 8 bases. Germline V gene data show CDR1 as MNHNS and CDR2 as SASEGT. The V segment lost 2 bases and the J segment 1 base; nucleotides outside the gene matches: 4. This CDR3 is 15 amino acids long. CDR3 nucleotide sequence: TGTGCCAGCAGTGAACTGGGGACAGGATCCTACGAGCAGTACTTC. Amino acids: CASSELGTGSYEQYF.

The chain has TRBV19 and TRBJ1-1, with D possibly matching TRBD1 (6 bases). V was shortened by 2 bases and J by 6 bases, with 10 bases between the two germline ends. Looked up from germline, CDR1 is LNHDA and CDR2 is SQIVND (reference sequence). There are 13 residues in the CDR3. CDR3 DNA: TGTGCCAGTAGTATAAGCAGGACAGCTGAAGCTTTCTTT. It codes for CASSISRTAEAFF.

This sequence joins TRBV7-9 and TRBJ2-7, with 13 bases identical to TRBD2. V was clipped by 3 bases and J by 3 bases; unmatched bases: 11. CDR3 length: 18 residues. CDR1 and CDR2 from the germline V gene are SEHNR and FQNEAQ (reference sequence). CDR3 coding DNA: TGTGCCAGCAGCTTTGAACTAGCGGGAGGGCCATTCAACTACGAGCAGTACTTC. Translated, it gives CASSFELAGGPFNYEQYF.

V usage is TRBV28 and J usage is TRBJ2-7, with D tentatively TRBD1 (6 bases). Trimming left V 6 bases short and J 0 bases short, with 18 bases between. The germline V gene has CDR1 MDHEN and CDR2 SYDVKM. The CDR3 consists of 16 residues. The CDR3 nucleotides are TGTGCCAGCAGCCTAGGGGGTTCCAAAAGCTCCTACGAGCAGTACTTC. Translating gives CASSLGGSKSSYEQYF. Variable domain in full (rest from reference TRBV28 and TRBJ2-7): DVKVTQSSRYLVKRTGEKVFLECVQDMDHENMFWYRQDPGLGLRLIYFSYDVKMKEKGDIPEGYSVSREKKERFSLILESASTNQTSMYLCASSLGGSKSSYEQYFGPGTRLTVT.

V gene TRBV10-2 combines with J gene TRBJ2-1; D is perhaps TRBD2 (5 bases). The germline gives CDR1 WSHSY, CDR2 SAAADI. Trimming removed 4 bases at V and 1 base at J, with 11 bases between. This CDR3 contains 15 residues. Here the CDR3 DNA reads TGCGCCAGCAGTGGCGCTAGCTGGTCCTACAATGAGCAGTTCTTC. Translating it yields CASSGASWSYNEQFF.

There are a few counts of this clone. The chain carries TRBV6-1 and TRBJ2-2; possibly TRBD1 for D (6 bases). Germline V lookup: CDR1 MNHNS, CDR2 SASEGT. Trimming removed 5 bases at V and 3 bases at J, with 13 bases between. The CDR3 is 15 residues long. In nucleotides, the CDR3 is TGTGCCAGCAGTCTAAACAGGGTGTACACCGGGGAGCTGTTTTTT. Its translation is CASSLNRVYTGELFF.

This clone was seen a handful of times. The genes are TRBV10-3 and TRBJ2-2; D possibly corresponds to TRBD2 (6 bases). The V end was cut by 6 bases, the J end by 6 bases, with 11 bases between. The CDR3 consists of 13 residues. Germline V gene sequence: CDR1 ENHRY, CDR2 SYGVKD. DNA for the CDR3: TGTGCCATCAGGACTAGATCCCCCGGGGAGCTGTTTTTT. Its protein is CAIRTRSPGELFF.

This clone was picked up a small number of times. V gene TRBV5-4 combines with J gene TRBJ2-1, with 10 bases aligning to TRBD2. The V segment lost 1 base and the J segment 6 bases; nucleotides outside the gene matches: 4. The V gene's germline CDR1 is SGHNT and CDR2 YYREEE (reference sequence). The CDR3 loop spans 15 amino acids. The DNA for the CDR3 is TGTGCCAGCAGCTTGTTAGCGGGAGGCGTCAATGAGCAGTTCTTC. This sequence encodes CASSLLAGGVNEQFF.

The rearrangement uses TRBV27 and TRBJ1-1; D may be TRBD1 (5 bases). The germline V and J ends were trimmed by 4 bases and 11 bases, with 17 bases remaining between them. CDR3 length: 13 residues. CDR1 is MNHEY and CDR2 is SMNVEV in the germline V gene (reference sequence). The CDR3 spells CASSSWRRGEAFF. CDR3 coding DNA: TGTGCCAGCAGTTCATGGAGGAGGGGAGAGGCTTTCTTT.

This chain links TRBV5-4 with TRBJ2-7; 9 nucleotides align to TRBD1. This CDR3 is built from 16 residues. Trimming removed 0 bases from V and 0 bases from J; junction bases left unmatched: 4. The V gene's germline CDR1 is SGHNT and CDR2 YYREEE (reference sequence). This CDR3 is CASSLERQGGSYEQYF. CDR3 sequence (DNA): TGTGCCAGCAGCTTGGAAAGACAGGGGGGCTCCTACGAGCAGTACTTC.

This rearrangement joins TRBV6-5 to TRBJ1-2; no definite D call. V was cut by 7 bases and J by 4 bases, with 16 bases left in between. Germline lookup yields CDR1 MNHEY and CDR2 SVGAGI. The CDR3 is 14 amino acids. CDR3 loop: CASTLQPMFYGYTF. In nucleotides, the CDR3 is TGTGCCAGCACGCTACAGCCTATGTTCTATGGCTACACCTTC.

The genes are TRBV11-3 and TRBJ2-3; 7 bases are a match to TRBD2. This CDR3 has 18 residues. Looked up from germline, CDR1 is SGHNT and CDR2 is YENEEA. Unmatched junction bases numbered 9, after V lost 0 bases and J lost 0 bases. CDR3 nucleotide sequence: TGTGCCAGCAGCTTAGATGTGTCGGGAGGCCTTAGCACAGATACGCAGTATTTT. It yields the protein CASSLDVSGGLSTDTQYF.

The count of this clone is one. Written as DNA, the CDR3 is TGTGCCAGCAGTTTATCCGGGCTCGTGGGGCCTTCCTACAATGAGCAGTTCTTC. Translated: CASSLSGLVGPSYNEQFF. The chain joins TRBV27 to TRBJ2-1; TRBD1 might be the D (5 bases). Germline V gene data show CDR1 as MNHEY and CDR2 as SMNVEV (reference sequence). Deletions cut 0 bases from V and 1 base from J, with 16 bases between. There are 18 residues in the CDR3.